This T cell receptor (beta chain) was observed in a study of T cells after yellow fever vaccination. General study findings and limits: The secondary T-cell response peaked on day 5, not day 15, but was weaker. The presence of abundant clonotypes contaminating from the bulk population was possible in FACS-sorted repertoires. In post-booster samples, most primary-vaccination clones reappeared (just under 97% CD4, 88% CD8).

The CDR3 loop spans 12 amino acids. V was clipped by 6 bases and J by 8 bases, with 13 bases between them. Germline V lookup: CDR1 DFQATT, CDR2 SNEGSKA (reference sequence). The study made its TCR cDNA through 5'RACE template switching. That step introduced a universal primer site along with UMIs. Via MiXCR, TCRdb re-called the 5' RACE reads, giving one row per CDR3 protein. The data show about 400,000 distinct CDR3 sequences, around 10% seen once. This clonotype was seen a few times. Its antigen is not known. The rearrangement links TRBV20-1 to TRBJ1-4; D remains unclear. The sequenced sample was PBMCs, obtained on the day of the first yellow fever vaccination. The sequence came from a man aged 18-30 years who received the YFV17D yellow fever vaccine. The CDR3 spells CSASLFKEKLFF. CDR3 nucleotide sequence: TGCAGTGCCAGCCTGTTTAAGGAAAAACTGTTTTTT.